The clone carrying this T cell receptor (beta chain) was counted at least ten times. What it binds is not known. These data originate in a study of glioma-infiltrating T cells. Study-wide points: CDR3 overlap between tissue and blood was very small. Gliomas, especially low-grade, showed above-expected tissue-blood divergence; non-neoplastic patients showed below.

The iRepertoire nested amplicon-rescue multiplex PCR amplified TCR alpha and beta CDR3s from RNA. Input was 100-400 ng of tissue mRNA or PBMC total RNA. TCRdb itself ran the multiplex PCR reads through MiXCR, one entry per CDR3 protein. This table holds tens of thousands of distinct CDR3 sequences, about 23% found once. The germline V gene encodes CDR1 KGHDR and CDR2 SFDVKD. The ends lost 11 bases at V and 2 bases at J; junction bases unmatched: 8. The CDR3 contains 13 residues. V gene TRBV24-1 combines with J gene TRBJ2-7; TRBD2 aligns across 7 bases. This TCR came from a human donor with low-grade glioma or glioblastoma, undergoing nonglioma brain surgery, or in good health (not recorded which). The sample comprised glioma tissue, nonneoplastic brain tissue, or PBMCs (not recorded which). CDR3 DNA: TGTGCCAGACCTACTAGCGAACCCTACGAGCAGTACTTC. Translation gives CARPTSEPYEQYF.